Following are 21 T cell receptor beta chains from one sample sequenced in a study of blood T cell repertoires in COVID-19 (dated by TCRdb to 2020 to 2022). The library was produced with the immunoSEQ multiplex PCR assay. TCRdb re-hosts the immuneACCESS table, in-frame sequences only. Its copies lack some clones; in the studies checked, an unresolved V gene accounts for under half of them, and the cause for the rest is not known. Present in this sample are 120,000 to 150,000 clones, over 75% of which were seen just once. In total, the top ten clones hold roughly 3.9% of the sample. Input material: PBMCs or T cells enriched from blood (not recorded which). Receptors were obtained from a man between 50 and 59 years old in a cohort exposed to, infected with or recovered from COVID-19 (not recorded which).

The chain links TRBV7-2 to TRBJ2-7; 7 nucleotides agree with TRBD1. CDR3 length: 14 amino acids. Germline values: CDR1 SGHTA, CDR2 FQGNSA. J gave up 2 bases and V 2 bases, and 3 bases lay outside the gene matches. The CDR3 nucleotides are TGTGCCAGCAGCTTACCGGGACAGACCTACGAGCAGTACTTC. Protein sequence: CASSLPGQTYEQYF. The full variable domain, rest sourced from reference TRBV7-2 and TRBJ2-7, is GAGVSQSPSNKVTEKGKDVELRCDPISGHTALYWYRQSLGQGLEFLIYFQGNSAPDKSGLPSDRFSAERTGGSVSTLTIQRTQQEDSAVYLCASSLPGQTYEQYFGPGTRLTVT.

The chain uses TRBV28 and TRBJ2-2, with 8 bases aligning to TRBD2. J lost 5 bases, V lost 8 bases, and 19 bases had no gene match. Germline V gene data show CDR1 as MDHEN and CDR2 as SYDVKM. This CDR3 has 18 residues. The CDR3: CASAGLVAGDRVTGELFF. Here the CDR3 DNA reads TGTGCCAGCGCGGGACTAGTGGCGGGAGATAGAGTAACCGGGGAGCTGTTTTTT.

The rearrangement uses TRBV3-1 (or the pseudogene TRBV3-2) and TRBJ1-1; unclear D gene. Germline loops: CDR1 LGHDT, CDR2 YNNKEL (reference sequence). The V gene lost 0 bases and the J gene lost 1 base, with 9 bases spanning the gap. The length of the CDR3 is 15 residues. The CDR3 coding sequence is TGTGCCAGCAGCCAAGATCTTGCCAGGAACACTGAAGCTTTCTTT. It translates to CASSQDLARNTEAFF.

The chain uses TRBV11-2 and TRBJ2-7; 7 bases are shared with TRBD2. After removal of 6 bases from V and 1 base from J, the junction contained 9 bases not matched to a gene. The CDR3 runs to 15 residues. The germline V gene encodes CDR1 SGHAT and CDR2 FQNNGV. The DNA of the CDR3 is TGTGCCAGCAGAAAAAGGGTGGGAGGGTCCTACGAGCAGTACTTC. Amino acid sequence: CASRKRVGGSYEQYF.

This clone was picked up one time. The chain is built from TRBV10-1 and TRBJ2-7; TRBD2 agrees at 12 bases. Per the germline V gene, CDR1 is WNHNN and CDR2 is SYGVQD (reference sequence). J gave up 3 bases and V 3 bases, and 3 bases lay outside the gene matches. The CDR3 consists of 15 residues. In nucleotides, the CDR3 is TGCGCCAGCAGTGACCCGACTAGCGGGAGCTACGAGCAGTACTTC. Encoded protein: CASSDPTSGSYEQYF.

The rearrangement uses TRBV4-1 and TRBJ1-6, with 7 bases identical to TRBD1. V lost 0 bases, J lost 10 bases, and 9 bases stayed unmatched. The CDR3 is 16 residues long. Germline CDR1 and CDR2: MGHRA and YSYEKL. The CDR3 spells CASSQDPTGSKSPLHF. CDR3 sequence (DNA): TGCGCCAGCAGCCAAGACCCGACAGGGTCGAAATCACCCCTCCACTTT.

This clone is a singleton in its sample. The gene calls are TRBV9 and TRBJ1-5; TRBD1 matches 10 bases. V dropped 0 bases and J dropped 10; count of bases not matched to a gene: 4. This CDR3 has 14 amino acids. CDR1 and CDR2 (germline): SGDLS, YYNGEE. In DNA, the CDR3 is TGTGCCAGCAGCGTAGCGGGACAGGGGAGCCCCCAGCATTTT. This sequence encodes CASSVAGQGSPQHF.

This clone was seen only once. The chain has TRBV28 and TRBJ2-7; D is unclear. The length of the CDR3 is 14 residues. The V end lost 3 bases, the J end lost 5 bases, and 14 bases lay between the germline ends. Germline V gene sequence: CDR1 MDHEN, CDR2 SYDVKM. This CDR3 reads CASSFRVSKNEQYF. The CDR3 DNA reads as TGTGCCAGCAGTTTTCGTGTGAGTAAGAACGAGCAGTACTTC.

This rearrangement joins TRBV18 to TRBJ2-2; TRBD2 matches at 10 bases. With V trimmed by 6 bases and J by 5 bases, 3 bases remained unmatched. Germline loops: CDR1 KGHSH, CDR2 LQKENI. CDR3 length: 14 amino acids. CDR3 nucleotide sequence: TGTGCCAGCTCCGGACTAGCGGAGACCGGGGAGCTGTTTTTT. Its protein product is CASSGLAETGELFF.

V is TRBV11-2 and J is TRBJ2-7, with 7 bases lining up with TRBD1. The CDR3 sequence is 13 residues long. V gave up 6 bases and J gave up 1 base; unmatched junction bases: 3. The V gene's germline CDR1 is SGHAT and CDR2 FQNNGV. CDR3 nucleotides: TGTGCCAGCAGTGACAGGGTTTCCTACGAGCAGTACTTC. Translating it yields CASSDRVSYEQYF. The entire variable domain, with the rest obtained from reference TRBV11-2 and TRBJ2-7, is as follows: EAGVAQSPRYKIIEKRQSVAFWCNPISGHATLYWYQQILGQGPKLLIQFQNNGVVDDSQLPKDRFSAERLKGVDSTLKIQPAKLEDSAVYLCASSDRVSYEQYFGPGTRLTVT.

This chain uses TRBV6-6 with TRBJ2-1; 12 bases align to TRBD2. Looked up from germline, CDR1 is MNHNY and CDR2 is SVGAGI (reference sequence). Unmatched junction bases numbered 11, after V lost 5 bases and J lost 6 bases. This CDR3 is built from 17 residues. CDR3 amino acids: CASSLLAGGPRCNEQFF. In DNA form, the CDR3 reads TGTGCCAGCAGTCTTCTAGCGGGAGGGCCCAGGTGCAATGAGCAGTTCTTC.

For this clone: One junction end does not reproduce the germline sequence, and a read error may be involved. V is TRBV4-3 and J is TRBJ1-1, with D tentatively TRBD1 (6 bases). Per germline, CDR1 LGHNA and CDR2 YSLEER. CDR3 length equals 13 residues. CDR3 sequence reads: CASSQLQGSEAFF. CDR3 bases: TGCGCCAGCAGCCAACTACAGGGCTCTGAGGCTTTCTTT.

CDR3 sequence reads: CASSQTGTSGITGELFF. DNA of the CDR3: TGCGCCAGCAGCCAAACTGGGACTAGCGGGATTACCGGGGAGCTGTTTTTT. The J gene is TRBJ2-2, the V gene TRBV4-1; 13 bases align to TRBD2. The germline gives CDR1 MGHRA, CDR2 YSYEKL. V lost 2 bases, J lost 5 bases, and 5 bases stayed unmatched. There are 17 residues in the CDR3.

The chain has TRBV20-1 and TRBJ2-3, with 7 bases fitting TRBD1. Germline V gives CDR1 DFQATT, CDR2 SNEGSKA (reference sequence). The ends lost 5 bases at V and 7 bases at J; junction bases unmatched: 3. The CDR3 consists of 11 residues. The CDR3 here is CSAAQGNTQYF. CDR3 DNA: TGCAGTGCTGCACAGGGGAATACGCAGTATTTT.

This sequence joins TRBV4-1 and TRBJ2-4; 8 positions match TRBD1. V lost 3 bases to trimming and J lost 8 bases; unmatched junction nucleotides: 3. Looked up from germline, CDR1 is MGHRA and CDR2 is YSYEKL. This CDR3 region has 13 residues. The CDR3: CASSQTTGDIQYF. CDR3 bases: TGCGCCAGCAGCCAGACGACAGGGGACATTCAGTACTTC.

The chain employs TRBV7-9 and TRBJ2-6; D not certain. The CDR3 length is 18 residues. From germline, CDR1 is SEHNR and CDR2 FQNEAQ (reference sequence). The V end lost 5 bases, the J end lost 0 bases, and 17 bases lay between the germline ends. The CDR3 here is CASSHHVGLSSGANVLTF. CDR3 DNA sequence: TGTGCCAGCAGCCACCACGTTGGGCTGAGCTCTGGGGCCAACGTCCTGACTTTC.

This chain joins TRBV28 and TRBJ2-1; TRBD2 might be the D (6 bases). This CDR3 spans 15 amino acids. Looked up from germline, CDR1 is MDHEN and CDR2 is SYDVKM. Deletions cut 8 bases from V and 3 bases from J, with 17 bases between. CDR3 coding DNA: TGTGCCAGCTGGACTAAACCAGCCGGCTACAATGAGCAGTTCTTC. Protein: CASWTKPAGYNEQFF.

CDR3 in DNA: TGTGCCAGCAGATCAACAGGGAACACCGGGGAGCTGTTTTTT. Protein: CASRSTGNTGELFF. This chain links TRBV9 with TRBJ2-2, with a tentative D call TRBD1 (5 bases). CDR3 length: 14 residues. The V end lost 5 bases, the J end lost 1 base, and 9 bases lay between the germline ends. Germline loops: CDR1 SGDLS, CDR2 YYNGEE.

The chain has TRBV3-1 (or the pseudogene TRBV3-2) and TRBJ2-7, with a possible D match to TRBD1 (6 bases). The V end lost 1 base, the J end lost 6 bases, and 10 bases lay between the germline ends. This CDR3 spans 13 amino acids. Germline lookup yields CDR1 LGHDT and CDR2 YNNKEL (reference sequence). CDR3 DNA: TGTGCCAGCAGCCAAGTGGACAGCCGCGAGCAGTACTTC. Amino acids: CASSQVDSREQYF.

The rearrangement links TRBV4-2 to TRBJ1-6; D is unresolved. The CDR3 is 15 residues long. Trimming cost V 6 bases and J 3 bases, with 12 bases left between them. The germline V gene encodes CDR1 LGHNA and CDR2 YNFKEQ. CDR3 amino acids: CASRPTESYNSPLHF. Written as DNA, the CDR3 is TGTGCCAGCAGACCTACAGAGAGCTATAATTCACCCCTCCACTTT.

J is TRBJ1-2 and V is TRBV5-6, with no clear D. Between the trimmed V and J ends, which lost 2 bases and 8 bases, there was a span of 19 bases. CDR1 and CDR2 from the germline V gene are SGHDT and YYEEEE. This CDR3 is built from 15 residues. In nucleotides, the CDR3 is TGTGCCAGCAGCTTATCTAGTCTCTCGAAGGAGGGCTACACCTTC. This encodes CASSLSSLSKEGYTF.